This T cell receptor beta chain was sequenced during a study of vaccination and CD4 T cells after COVID-19. General study findings and limits: Looking at convalescent patients, 304 of their 307 vaccine-specific clones were spike mono-reactive.

Noted treatment: 10-day PBMC culture with coronavirus spike peptide pools or control peptides (ViraFEST assay). Expanded clonotypes were found by TCR sequencing after peptide-pool stimulation (ViraFEST). Per the germline V gene, CDR1 is SNHLY and CDR2 is FYNNEI. This CDR3 is 12 amino acids long. V lost 4 bases to trimming and J lost 4 bases; unmatched junction nucleotides: 0. The Oncomine TCR Beta short-read assay was what sequenced the DNA obtained from cultured CD4+ T cells. DNA came from CD4+ T cells after culture. TCRdb redid the calling of the PCR reads with MiXCR, one entry per CDR3 protein. Of 9,000 to 15,000 distinct CDR3 sequences in the sample, 44% were seen once. Comments on this clonotype: What it binds is unknown.

The sequence derives from a human donor with COVID-19. J is TRBJ1-2 and V is TRBV2; 7 nucleotides line up with TRBD1. Sequencing input: cultured CD4+ T cells from blood. CDR3 loop: CASSGQGYGYTF. The DNA of the CDR3 is TGTGCCAGCAGTGGACAGGGCTATGGCTACACCTTC. Looking up the rest from reference TRBV2 and TRBJ1-2 gives the full variable domain: EPEVTQTPSHQVTQMGQEVILRCVPISNHLYFYWYRQILGQKVEFLVSFYNNEISEKSEIFDDQFSVERPDGSNFTLKIRSTKLEDSAMYFCASSGQGYGYTFGSGTRLTVV.